The 19 T cell receptor beta chains given below trace back to one sample, sequenced in a study of T cell clonotyping in hematopoietic cell transplantation. Assay used: immunoSEQ multiplex PCR; TCRdb lists only in-frame clones, some missing. The sample yields more than 25,000 clones, roughly 91% seen once. Time point in this sample: recipient sample about 28 days before transplant, after cytoreduction. The material sequenced was peripheral blood mononuclear cells, taken before stem cell transplant. The receptors shown here come from a man aged 50 to 59 with acute myeloid leukemia. Some clones in this sample may be carry-over from other donors' samples.

CDR3 loop: CASSIRGGNRGHQPQHF. Here the CDR3 DNA reads TGTGCCAGTAGTATACGAGGGGGAAACAGGGGGCATCAGCCCCAGCATTTT. The J gene is TRBJ1-5, the V gene TRBV19; 9 bases agree with TRBD1. Unmatched junction bases numbered 10, after V lost 2 bases and J lost 5 bases. CDR1 LNHDA and CDR2 SQIVND come from the germline V gene (reference sequence). The CDR3 is made up of 17 amino acids.

This clone was detected only once. This chain connects TRBV11-2 to TRBJ2-5, with 7 bases lining up with TRBD1. The CDR3 totals 14 residues. V shed 6 bases and J 2 bases; nucleotides not matched to a gene: 6. Germline V gene sequence: CDR1 SGHAT, CDR2 FQNNGV. In DNA, the CDR3 is TGTGCCAGCAGTTACCGGACAGGACAAGAGACCCAGTACTTC. This sequence encodes CASSYRTGQETQYF. Together with reference TRBV11-2 and TRBJ2-5, the CDR3 gives the full variable domain: EAGVAQSPRYKIIEKRQSVAFWCNPISGHATLYWYQQILGQGPKLLIQFQNNGVVDDSQLPKDRFSAERLKGVDSTLKIQPAKLEDSAVYLCASSYRTGQETQYFGPGTRLLVL.

This clone was found once. The chain uses TRBV6-1 and TRBJ2-7; 10 bases are a match to TRBD1. Germline V lookup: CDR1 MNHNS, CDR2 SASEGT. V shed 6 bases, J shed 4 bases, and the junction held 6 bases outside the gene matches. The CDR3 is 14 amino acids. Here the CDR3 DNA reads TGTGCCAGCAGGGTGACAGGGGGCCGTTACGAGCAGTACTTC. This translates into CASRVTGGRYEQYF.

This chain joins TRBV5-6 and TRBJ2-5; tentative D call: TRBD2 (5 bases). This CDR3 is 13 amino acids long. Germline V CDR1 and CDR2: SGHDT, YYEEEE. Deletions cut 2 bases from V and 4 bases from J, with 9 bases between. The CDR3 sequence: CASSFSGGETQYF. The CDR3 DNA reads TGTGCCAGCAGCTTTTCAGGAGGAGAGACCCAGTACTTC.

This chain joins TRBV5-8 and TRBJ2-7; TRBD1 matches at 9 bases. The CDR3 extends over 14 amino acids. V gave up 7 bases and J gave up 7 bases; unmatched junction bases: 12. Germline V gives CDR1 SGHTS, CDR2 YDEGEE. CDR3 sequence reads: CASSPQGADREQYF. In DNA, the CDR3 is TGTGCCAGCTCACCACAGGGGGCCGATAGAGAGCAGTACTTC.

This chain uses TRBV5-1 with TRBJ2-4, with D perhaps matching TRBD1 or TRBD2 (5 bases each). Between the trimmed V and J ends, which lost 4 bases and 8 bases, there was a span of 16 bases. CDR1 is SGHRS and CDR2 is YFSETQ in the germline V gene. The CDR3 has 14 residues. In nucleotides, the CDR3 is TGCGCCAGCAGCGCCGGGGACGGCCTCGACATTCAGTACTTC. This sequence encodes CASSAGDGLDIQYF.

The V and J genes are TRBV28 and TRBJ2-1; unclear D gene. CDR1 is MDHEN, CDR2 SYDVKM, per germline. The CDR3 runs to 13 residues. V was trimmed by 6 bases and J by 0 bases, leaving 6 bases between them. The CDR3 nucleotides are TGTGCCAGCAGAACGAGCTCCTACAATGAGCAGTTCTTC. Amino acids: CASRTSSYNEQFF.

The chain carries TRBV11-3 and TRBJ2-2; tentative D call: TRBD1 (5 bases). The CDR3 is made up of 13 amino acids. Looked up from germline, CDR1 is SGHNT and CDR2 is YENEEA. Trimming removed 5 bases from V and 6 bases from J, with 10 bases in between. CDR3 nucleotides: TGTGCCAGCAGCCCCCAAGGGGCCGGGGAGCTGTTTTTT. Protein sequence: CASSPQGAGELFF.

The chain employs TRBV28 and TRBJ2-5; D is ambiguous. The germline V gene encodes CDR1 MDHEN and CDR2 SYDVKM. The CDR3 runs to 13 residues. The V end was cut by 5 bases, the J end by 5 bases, with 12 bases between. The CDR3 protein is CASSRLEGETQYF. Written as DNA, the CDR3 is TGTGCCAGCAGTCGTTTGGAAGGGGAGACCCAGTACTTC.

V is TRBV4-3 and J is TRBJ2-5; D may be TRBD2 (5 bases). The CDR3 spans 14 residues. CDR1 is LGHNA and CDR2 is YSLEER in the germline V gene. V was trimmed by 1 base and J by 6 bases, leaving 12 bases between them. The CDR3 DNA reads as TGCGCCAGCAGCCAAGGACCGGGGAGCAAGACCCAGTACTTC. Encoded protein: CASSQGPGSKTQYF.

The V gene is TRBV7-2, the J gene TRBJ2-7; D remains ambiguous. Trimming took 3 bases from V and 6 from J, leaving 9 bases between them. The CDR3 spans 12 residues. Germline V CDR1 and CDR2: SGHTA, FQGNSA. CDR3 protein: CASSLNSGEQYF. The CDR3 nucleotides are TGTGCCAGCAGCTTGAACTCGGGCGAGCAGTACTTC.

This chain links TRBV10-3 with TRBJ2-7; 15 bases fit TRBD2. Germline CDR1 reads ENHRY; CDR2 reads SYGVKD. Trimming took 3 bases from V and 0 from J; bases not matched to a gene: 9. The CDR3 spans 19 residues. The CDR3: CAISDPTGLAGGYSYEQYF. The CDR3 bases are TGTGCCATCAGTGATCCGACCGGACTAGCGGGAGGGTACTCCTACGAGCAGTACTTC.

The rearrangement uses TRBV11-1 and TRBJ1-6; 7 bases are a match to TRBD1. The CDR3 spans 14 residues. Per germline, CDR1 SGHAT and CDR2 FQDESV (reference sequence). With V trimmed by 7 bases and J by 9 bases, 9 bases remained unmatched. CDR3 in DNA: TGTGCCAGCACCTTGACAGGGACGAGTTCACCCCTCCACTTT. Its protein is CASTLTGTSSPLHF.

This chain uses TRBV5-6 with TRBJ1-4; tentatively, D is TRBD1 (6 bases). The CDR3 runs 15 residues. The V end lost 4 bases, the J end lost 6 bases, and 16 bases lay between the germline ends. Germline V gene lookup returns CDR1 SGHDT and CDR2 YYEEEE. In DNA, the CDR3 is TGTGCCAGCAGCCCGACCTGGGGGGCACATGAAAAACTGTTTTTT. This codes for CASSPTWGAHEKLFF.

The gene calls are TRBV4-1 and TRBJ1-2, with D possibly matching TRBD1 (6 bases). Trimming took 0 bases from V and 7 from J, leaving 30 bases between them. The CDR3 extends over 20 amino acids. Germline values: CDR1 MGHRA, CDR2 YSYEKL. This chain's CDR3 is CASSQDRRAGAGAGWGGYTF. CDR3 coding DNA: TGCGCCAGCAGCCAAGATAGAAGGGCCGGGGCAGGGGCGGGGTGGGGTGGCTACACCTTC.

The chain has TRBV16 and TRBJ1-3; no reliable D call. The germline gives CDR1 KGHSY, CDR2 FQNENV. The CDR3 is 15 amino acids. Trimming pared 0 bases from V and 3 bases from J, leaving 9 bases between. In DNA form, the CDR3 reads TGTGCCAGCAGCCAATCGGGCGGGAATGGAAACACCATATATTTT. Translation gives CASSQSGGNGNTIYF.

The sample holds one count of this clone. The chain joins TRBV29-1 to TRBJ1-2; 10 positions agree with TRBD1. The CDR3 runs 13 residues. Trimming took 7 bases from V and 5 from J; bases not matched to a gene: 7. Germline assignment: CDR1 SQVTM and CDR2 ANQGSEA. The CDR3 region is CSARTGGGYGYTF. CDR3 nucleotide sequence: TGCAGCGCCCGGACAGGGGGTGGGTATGGCTACACCTTC.

The chain is built from TRBV6-1 and TRBJ2-1, with a possible D match to TRBD1 (6 bases). Trimming left V 2 bases short and J 15 bases short, with 14 bases between. This CDR3 has 12 amino acids. Germline CDR1 MNHNS, CDR2 SASEGT. CDR3 in amino acids: CASSEIGQGWFF. The DNA of the CDR3 is TGTGCCAGCAGTGAAATCGGGCAGGGGTGGTTCTTC.

This rearrangement joins TRBV2 to TRBJ1-5; no clear D. The CDR3 sequence is 16 residues long. CDR1 SNHLY and CDR2 FYNNEI come from the germline V gene. Trimming removed 0 bases at V and 3 bases at J, with 12 bases between. For the CDR3, the DNA is TGTGCCAGCAGTGAAGCCCTAGGACGGCTCAATCAGCCCCAGCATTTT. Translated, it gives CASSEALGRLNQPQHF.